One sample yielded the 22 T cell receptor beta chains listed below, sequenced in a study of T-cell reconstitution after alpha-beta-depleted transplantation in children. The authors prepared the TCRbeta library with unique molecular identifiers. Via MiXCR, TCRdb re-called the PCR reads, giving one row per CDR3 protein. Found here are roughly 120,000 distinct CDR3 sequences, more than 20% of them singletons; the top ten hold about 11%. The specimen was PBMCs, mostly from graft donor cells, collected 180 days after TCRalphabeta/CD19-depleted stem cell transplant. The receptors stem from a male patient between 2 and 15 years old who had a stem cell transplant for chronic granulomatous disease, so the T cells may come from the graft donor.

This clonotype has a count of ten or more. The chain has TRBV7-2 and TRBJ2-7, with 9 bases fitting TRBD2. CDR1 is SGHTA, CDR2 FQGNSA, per germline. CDR3 length equals 14 residues. Trimming at V came to 5 bases and at J to 3 bases, leaving 5 bases not matched to a gene. The CDR3 region has the DNA TGTGCCAGCAGCATGACTAGCGGATACTACGAGCAGTACTTC. Protein: CASSMTSGYYEQYF.

The sample holds a few counts of this clonotype. V usage is TRBV7-6 and J usage is TRBJ2-1, with D tentatively TRBD2 (5 bases). This CDR3 comprises 15 residues. Germline CDR1 SGHVS, CDR2 FNYEAQ. The germline V and J ends were trimmed by 4 bases and 0 bases, with 10 bases remaining between them. The CDR3 here is CASSSGSPSYNEQFF. The CDR3 DNA sequence: TGTGCCAGCAGCTCGGGATCCCCCTCCTACAATGAGCAGTTCTTC.

This clonotype has just a few counts. J is TRBJ2-1 and V is TRBV20-1; the match to TRBD2 covers 7 bases. The CDR3 totals 12 residues. CDR1 and CDR2 from the germline V gene are DFQATT and SNEGSKA (reference sequence). Germline trimming cut 8 bases from V and 8 bases from J; bases unmatched to any gene: 9. The CDR3 here is CSPSGAPDEQFF. In nucleotides, the CDR3 is TGCAGTCCAAGCGGGGCCCCAGATGAGCAGTTCTTC.

The CDR3 loop is CSANPGRGLAETQYF. CDR3 DNA: TGCAGTGCTAATCCCGGGAGGGGGCTAGCTGAGACCCAGTACTTC. The gene calls are TRBV20-1 and TRBJ2-5; a possible D gene is TRBD2 (8 bases). Per germline, CDR1 DFQATT and CDR2 SNEGSKA (reference sequence). The CDR3 has 15 residues. The V end was cut by 4 bases, the J end by 5 bases, with 20 bases between.

The chain employs TRBV11-2 and TRBJ2-3, with 10 nucleotides matching TRBD2. From germline, CDR1 is SGHAT and CDR2 FQNNGV. This CDR3 has 15 amino acids. Unmatched junction bases numbered 8, after V lost 5 bases and J lost 6 bases. The CDR3 DNA sequence: TGTGCCAGCAGCCCCGCTAGCGGGAGTTGGGATACGCAGTATTTT. Its protein product is CASSPASGSWDTQYF.

The genes are TRBV6-1 and TRBJ2-1; perhaps TRBD1 as D (5 bases). Trimming removed 6 bases from V and 2 bases from J, with 8 bases in between. The CDR3 extends over 13 amino acids. Germline V gene data show CDR1 as MNHNS and CDR2 as SASEGT. The CDR3 DNA reads as TGTGCCAGCAGAGGGGCGCCCTACAATGAGCAGTTCTTC. Residues: CASRGAPYNEQFF.

The sample holds a few counts of this clonotype. The genes are TRBV27 and TRBJ2-3; the D gene could be TRBD1 or TRBD2 (5 bases each). Germline-derived CDR1 and CDR2 are MNHEY and SMNVEV (reference sequence). CDR3 length: 15 amino acids. The V end was cut by 6 bases, the J end by 0 bases, with 13 bases between. DNA for the CDR3: TGTGCCAGCAGAGTGGGACGACATAGCACAGATACGCAGTATTTT. Its translation: CASRVGRHSTDTQYF.

Only a few counts were recorded for this clonotype. The V call is TRBV7-2, the J call TRBJ1-2, with 8 bases fitting TRBD1. This CDR3 contains 15 residues. Losses at the gene ends were 5 bases for V and 5 bases for J; bases not matched to a gene: 10. CDR1 is SGHTA, CDR2 FQGNSA, per germline. In DNA, the CDR3 is TGTGCCAGCAGCGAGGGCAGGGGGCGCGGATATGGCTACACCTTC. Translated, it gives CASSEGRGRGYGYTF.

The chain is built from TRBV2 and TRBJ2-7, with TRBD2 matching 7 bases. The V and J ends lost 3 bases and 0 bases, in that order; junction bases with no gene match: 5. Germline values: CDR1 SNHLY, CDR2 FYNNEI. The CDR3 covers 15 residues. The CDR3 loop is CASSEMGGSSYEQYF. CDR3 bases: TGTGCCAGCAGTGAGATGGGGGGGAGCTCCTACGAGCAGTACTTC.

Ten or more counts support this clonotype. The rearrangement links TRBV20-1 to TRBJ1-5, with 9 bases that match TRBD1. CDR1 DFQATT and CDR2 SNEGSKA come from the germline V gene (reference sequence). The trim removed 8 bases at V and 4 bases at J, leaving 3 bases unmatched. The CDR3 runs to 12 residues. The CDR3 is CSTGGGNQPQHF. CDR3 nucleotides: TGCAGTACAGGGGGCGGTAATCAGCCCCAGCATTTT.

This sequence joins TRBV15 and TRBJ2-7; D is undetermined. This CDR3 has 12 residues. Between the trimmed V and J ends, which lost 1 base and 6 bases, there was a span of 7 bases. Germline assignment: CDR1 LNHNV and CDR2 YYDKDF (reference sequence). This CDR3 reads CATSRGSGEQYF. CDR3 bases: TGTGCCACCAGCAGAGGGTCTGGCGAGCAGTACTTC.

This clonotype was picked up a small number of times. This chain links TRBV20-1 with TRBJ2-7; D possibly corresponds to TRBD2 (5 bases). V lost 1 base to trimming and J lost 6 bases, with 7 bases between them. CDR3 length equals 11 residues. Germline assignment: CDR1 DFQATT and CDR2 SNEGSKA (reference sequence). The chain's CDR3 is CSARGGGEQYF. CDR3 sequence (DNA): TGCAGTGCTAGAGGTGGAGGCGAGCAGTACTTC.

This clonotype was seen more than once but under ten times. The rearrangement uses TRBV29-1 and TRBJ1-1; D is possibly TRBD1 (6 bases). Deletions cut 5 bases from V and 3 bases from J, with 10 bases between. CDR3 size: 12 residues. Germline V CDR1 and CDR2: SQVTM, ANQGSEA. The CDR3 DNA reads as TGCAGCGTTACAGGGACGGACACTGAAGCTTTCTTT. It translates to CSVTGTDTEAFF.

The J gene is TRBJ2-7, the V gene TRBV28; 8 bases agree with TRBD1. The CDR3 contains 15 residues. V trimming: 4 bases; J trimming: 2 bases; junction bases outside the gene matches: 7. CDR1 and CDR2 from the germline V gene are MDHEN and SYDVKM. The CDR3 is CASSSNRQGPYEQYF. Written as DNA, the CDR3 is TGTGCCAGCAGTTCCAATCGACAGGGGCCCTACGAGCAGTACTTC.

This clonotype was recorded many times. V gene TRBV12-3 or TRBV12-4 combines with J gene TRBJ1-3; D ambiguous. V dropped 2 bases and J dropped 2 bases, with 4 bases sitting between them. The CDR3 spans 13 residues. DNA for the CDR3: TGTGCCAGCAGTTTAAGGGCTGGAAACACCATATATTTT. Its translation is CASSLRAGNTIYF.

In its sample, this clonotype was seen a few times. The chain recombines TRBV7-2 with TRBJ2-1; D is uncertain. This CDR3 has 17 residues. CDR1 is SGHTA, CDR2 FQGNSA, per germline. Trimming removed 0 bases at V and 0 bases at J, with 12 bases between. CDR3 in amino acids: CASSLAVSATSYNEQFF. As DNA, the CDR3 is TGTGCCAGCAGCTTAGCAGTGTCGGCGACCTCCTACAATGAGCAGTTCTTC.

The sample holds many counts of this clonotype. The rearrangement joins TRBV28 to TRBJ2-5, with a possible D match to TRBD2 (6 bases). The CDR3 contains 17 residues. Per germline, CDR1 MDHEN and CDR2 SYDVKM. V gave up 2 bases and J gave up 4 bases, with 20 bases separating them. As DNA, the CDR3 is TGTGCCAGCAGTTTACCCCTAGGGCGGGGACGGGGAGAGACCCAGTACTTC. Translation gives CASSLPLGRGRGETQYF.

The genes are TRBV10-3 and TRBJ1-1; 7 bases are a match to TRBD1. Trimming at V came to 4 bases and at J to 2 bases, leaving 4 bases not matched to a gene. The CDR3 sequence is 14 residues long. Germline CDR1 ENHRY, CDR2 SYGVKD. CDR3 sequence: CAISAGTVNTEAFF. In nucleotides, the CDR3 is TGTGCCATCAGTGCCGGGACAGTTAACACTGAAGCTTTCTTT.

This sequence joins TRBV11-2 and TRBJ2-1; the D gene is possibly TRBD1 (6 bases). Trimming shortened V by 5 bases and J by 4 bases, and 21 bases separated the two germline ends. The CDR3 totals 17 residues. In germline, CDR1 is SGHAT, CDR2 FQNNGV. CDR3 loop: CASSRSQGGVAYNEQFF. DNA of the CDR3: TGTGCCAGCAGCCGATCCCAAGGGGGAGTGGCGTACAATGAGCAGTTCTTC.

The J gene is TRBJ2-1, the V gene TRBV11-2; D gene ambiguous. With 2 bases removed from V and 8 bases from J, the gap between germline ends came to 4 bases. This CDR3 is 11 amino acids long. Germline lookup yields CDR1 SGHAT and CDR2 FQNNGV. CDR3 sequence reads: CASSLRYEQFF. In DNA form, the CDR3 reads TGTGCCAGCAGCTTACGCTATGAGCAGTTCTTC.

To note about this clonotype: Since a much larger clone is just one base distant, this may be a read error. The CDR3 DNA is TGCAGTGCTAGCCTAGCGGGGGCGGATGGGGACCAGTTCTTC. This translates into CSASLAGADGDQFF. The genes are TRBV20-1 and TRBJ2-1; 10 bases line up with TRBD2. Germline CDR1 and CDR2: DFQATT and SNEGSKA (reference sequence). The CDR3 has 14 residues. V dropped 3 bases and J dropped 13; count of bases not matched to a gene: 12.

This clonotype was seen at least ten times. This chain uses TRBV4-1 with TRBJ2-1; 7 bases agree with TRBD2. CDR3 length equals 16 residues. Per the germline V gene, CDR1 is MGHRA and CDR2 is YSYEKL. J gave up 1 base and V 4 bases, and 7 bases lay outside the gene matches. CDR3 region: CASSPAGGSSYNEQFF. CDR3 DNA sequence: TGCGCCAGCAGCCCAGCGGGCGGGAGTTCCTACAATGAGCAGTTCTTC.